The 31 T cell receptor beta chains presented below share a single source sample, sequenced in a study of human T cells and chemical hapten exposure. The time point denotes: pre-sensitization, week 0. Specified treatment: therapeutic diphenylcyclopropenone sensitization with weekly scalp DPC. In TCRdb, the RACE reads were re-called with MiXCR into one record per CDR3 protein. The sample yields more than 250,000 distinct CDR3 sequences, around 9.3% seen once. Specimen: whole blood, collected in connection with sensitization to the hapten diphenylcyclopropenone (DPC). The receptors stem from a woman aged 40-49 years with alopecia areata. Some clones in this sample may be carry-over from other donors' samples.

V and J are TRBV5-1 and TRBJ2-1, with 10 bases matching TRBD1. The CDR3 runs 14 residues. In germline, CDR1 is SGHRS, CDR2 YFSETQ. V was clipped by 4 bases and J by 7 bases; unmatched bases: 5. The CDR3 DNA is TGCGCCAGCAGCGGGGGACAGGGGACGAATGAGCAGTTCTTC. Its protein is CASSGGQGTNEQFF. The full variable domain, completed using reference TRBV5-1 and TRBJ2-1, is KAGVTQTPRYLIKTRGQQVTLSCSPISGHRSVSWYQQTPGQGLQFLFEYFSETQRNKGNFPGRFSGRQFSNSRSEMNVSTLELGDSALYLCASSGGQGTNEQFFGPGTRLTVL.

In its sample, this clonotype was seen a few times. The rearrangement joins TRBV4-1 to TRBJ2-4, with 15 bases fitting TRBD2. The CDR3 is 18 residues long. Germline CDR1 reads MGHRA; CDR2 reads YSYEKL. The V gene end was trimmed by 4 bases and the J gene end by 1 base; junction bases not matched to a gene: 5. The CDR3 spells CASSPGLAGGRAKNIQYF. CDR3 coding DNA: TGCGCCAGCAGCCCGGGACTAGCGGGAGGAAGGGCCAAAAACATTCAGTACTTC.

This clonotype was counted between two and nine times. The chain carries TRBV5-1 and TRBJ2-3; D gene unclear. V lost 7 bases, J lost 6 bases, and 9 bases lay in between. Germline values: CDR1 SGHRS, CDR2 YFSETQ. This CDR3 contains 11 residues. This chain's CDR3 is CASLWMDTQYF. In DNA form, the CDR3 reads TGCGCCAGCCTGTGGATGGATACGCAGTATTTT.

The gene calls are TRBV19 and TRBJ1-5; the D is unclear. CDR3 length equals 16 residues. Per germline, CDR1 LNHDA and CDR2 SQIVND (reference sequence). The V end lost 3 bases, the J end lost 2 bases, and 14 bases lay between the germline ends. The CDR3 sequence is CASSIGRSRGNQPQHF. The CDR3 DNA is TGTGCCAGTAGTATTGGTAGGTCCCGGGGCAATCAGCCCCAGCATTTT.

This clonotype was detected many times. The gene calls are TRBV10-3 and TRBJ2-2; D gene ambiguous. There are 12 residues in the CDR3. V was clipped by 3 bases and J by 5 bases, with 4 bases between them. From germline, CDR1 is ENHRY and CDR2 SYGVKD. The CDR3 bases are TGTGCCATCAGTGACCCGACCGGGGAGCTGTTTTTT. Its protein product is CAISDPTGELFF.

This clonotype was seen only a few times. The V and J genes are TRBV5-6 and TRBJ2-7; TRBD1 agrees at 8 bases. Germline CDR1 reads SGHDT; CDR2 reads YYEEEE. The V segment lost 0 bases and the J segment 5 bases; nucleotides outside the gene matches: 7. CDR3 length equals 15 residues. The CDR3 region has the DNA TGTGCCAGCAGCTTGGATCTGACAGGGGTGGACGAGCAGTACTTC. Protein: CASSLDLTGVDEQYF.

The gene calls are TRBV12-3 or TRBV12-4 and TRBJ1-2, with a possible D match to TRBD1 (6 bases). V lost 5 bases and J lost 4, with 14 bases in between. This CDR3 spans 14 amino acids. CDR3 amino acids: CASSPPGQGYGYTF. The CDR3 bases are TGTGCCAGCAGTCCACCGGGACAAGGCTATGGCTACACCTTC.

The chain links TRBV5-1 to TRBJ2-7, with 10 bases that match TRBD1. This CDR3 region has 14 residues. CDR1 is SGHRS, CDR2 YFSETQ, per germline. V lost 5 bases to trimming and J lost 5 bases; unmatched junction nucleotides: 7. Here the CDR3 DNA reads TGCGCCAGCAGAGTGGGACAGGGGATTGACGAGCAGTACTTC. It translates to CASRVGQGIDEQYF.

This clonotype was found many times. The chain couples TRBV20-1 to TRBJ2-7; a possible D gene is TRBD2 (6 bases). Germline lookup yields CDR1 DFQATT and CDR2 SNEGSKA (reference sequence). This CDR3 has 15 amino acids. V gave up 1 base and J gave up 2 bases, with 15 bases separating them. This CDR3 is CSARAGGVPPYEQYF. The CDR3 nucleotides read TGCAGTGCTAGAGCCGGGGGAGTACCCCCCTACGAGCAGTACTTC.

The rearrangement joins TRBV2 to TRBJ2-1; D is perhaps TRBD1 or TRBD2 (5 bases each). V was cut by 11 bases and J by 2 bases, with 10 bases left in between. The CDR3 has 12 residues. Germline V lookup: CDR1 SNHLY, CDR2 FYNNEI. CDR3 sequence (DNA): TGTGCCCTCGGGGCCCCCTACAATGAGCAGTTCTTC. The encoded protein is CALGAPYNEQFF.

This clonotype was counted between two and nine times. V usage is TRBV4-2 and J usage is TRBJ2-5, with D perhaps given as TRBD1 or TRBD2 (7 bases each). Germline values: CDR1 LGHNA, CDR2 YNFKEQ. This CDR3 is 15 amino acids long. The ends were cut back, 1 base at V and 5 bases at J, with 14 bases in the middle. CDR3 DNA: TGTGCCAGCAGCCAAGGACAGGGAGGGGAGGAGACCCAGTACTTC. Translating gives CASSQGQGGEETQYF.

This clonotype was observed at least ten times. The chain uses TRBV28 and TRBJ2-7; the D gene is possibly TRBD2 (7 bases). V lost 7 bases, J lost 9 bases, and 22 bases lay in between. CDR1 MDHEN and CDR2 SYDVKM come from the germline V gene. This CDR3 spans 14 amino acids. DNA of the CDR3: TGTGCCAGCACCCCGGGGGGCATGGTGGGAGGGCAGTACTTC. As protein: CASTPGGMVGGQYF.

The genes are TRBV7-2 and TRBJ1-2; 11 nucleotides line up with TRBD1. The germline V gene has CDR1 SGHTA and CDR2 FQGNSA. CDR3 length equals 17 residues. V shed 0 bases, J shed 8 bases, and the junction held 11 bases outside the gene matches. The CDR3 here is CASSLAPGTGGGRGYTF. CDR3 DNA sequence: TGTGCCAGCAGCTTAGCGCCCGGGACAGGGGGAGGACGAGGCTACACCTTC.

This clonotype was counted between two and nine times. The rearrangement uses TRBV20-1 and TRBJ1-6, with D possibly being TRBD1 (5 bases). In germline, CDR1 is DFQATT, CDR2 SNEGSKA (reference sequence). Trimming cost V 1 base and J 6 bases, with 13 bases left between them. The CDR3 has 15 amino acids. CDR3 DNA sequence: TGCAGTGCTAGAGCCGGGACCGCTGGTAATTCACCCCTCCACTTT. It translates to CSARAGTAGNSPLHF.

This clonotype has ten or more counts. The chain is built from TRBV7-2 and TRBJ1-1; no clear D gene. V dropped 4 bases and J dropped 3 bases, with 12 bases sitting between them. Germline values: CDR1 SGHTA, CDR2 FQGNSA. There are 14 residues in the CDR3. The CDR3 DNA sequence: TGTGCCAGCAGCTCCGGAGCGGGGTACACTGAAGCTTTCTTT. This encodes CASSSGAGYTEAFF.

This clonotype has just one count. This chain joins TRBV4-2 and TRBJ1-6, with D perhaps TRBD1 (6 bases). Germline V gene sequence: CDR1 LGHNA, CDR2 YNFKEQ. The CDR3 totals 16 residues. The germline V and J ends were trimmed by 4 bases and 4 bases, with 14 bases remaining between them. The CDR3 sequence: CASSRERTAYNSPLHF. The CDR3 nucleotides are TGTGCCAGCAGCCGAGAAAGGACAGCTTATAATTCACCCCTCCACTTT.

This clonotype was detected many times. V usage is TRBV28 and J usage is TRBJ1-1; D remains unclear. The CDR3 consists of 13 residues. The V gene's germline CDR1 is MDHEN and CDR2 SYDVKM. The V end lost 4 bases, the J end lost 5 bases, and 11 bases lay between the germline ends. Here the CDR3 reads CASSSSGRTEAFF. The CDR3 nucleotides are TGTGCCAGCAGTTCATCCGGGAGGACTGAAGCTTTCTTT. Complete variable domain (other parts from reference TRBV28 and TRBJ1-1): DVKVTQSSRYLVKRTGEKVFLECVQDMDHENMFWYRQDPGLGLRLIYFSYDVKMKEKGDIPEGYSVSREKKERFSLILESASTNQTSMYLCASSSSGRTEAFFGQGTRLTVV.

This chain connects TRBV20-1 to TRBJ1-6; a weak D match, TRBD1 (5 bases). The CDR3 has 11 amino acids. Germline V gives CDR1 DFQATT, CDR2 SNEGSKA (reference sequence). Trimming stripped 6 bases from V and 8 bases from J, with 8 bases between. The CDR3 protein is CSAQGDSPLHF. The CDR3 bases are TGCAGTGCGCAGGGTGATTCACCCCTCCACTTT.

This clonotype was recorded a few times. CDR3 loop: CASSYATTGSSGTQYF. The CDR3 DNA reads TGTGCCAGCAGTTACGCAACGACAGGCAGTTCCGGGACCCAGTACTTC. The V and J genes are TRBV6-2 or TRBV6-3 and TRBJ2-5; tentative D call: TRBD1 (6 bases). V gave up 2 bases and J gave up 7 bases, with 20 bases separating them. The length of the CDR3 is 16 residues. Germline CDR1 and CDR2: MNHEY and SVGEGT.

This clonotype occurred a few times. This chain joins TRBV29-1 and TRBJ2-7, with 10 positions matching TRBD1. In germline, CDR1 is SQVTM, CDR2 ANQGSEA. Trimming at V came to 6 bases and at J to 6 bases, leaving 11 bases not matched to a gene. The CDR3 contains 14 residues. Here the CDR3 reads CSVYDPGQGFEQYF. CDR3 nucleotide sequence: TGCAGCGTGTACGACCCGGGACAGGGGTTCGAGCAGTACTTC.

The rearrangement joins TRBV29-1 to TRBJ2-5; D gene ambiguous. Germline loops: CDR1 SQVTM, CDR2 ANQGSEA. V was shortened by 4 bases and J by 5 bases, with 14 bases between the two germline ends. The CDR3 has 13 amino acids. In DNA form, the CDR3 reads TGCAGCGTTGGAAGGGCCGGCATGGAGACCCAGTACTTC. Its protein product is CSVGRAGMETQYF. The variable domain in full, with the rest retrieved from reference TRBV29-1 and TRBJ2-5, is SAVISQKPSRDICQRGTSLTIQCQVDSQVTMMFWYRQQPGQSLTLIATANQGSEATYESGFVIDKFPISRPNLTFSTLTVSNMSPEDSSIYLCSVGRAGMETQYFGPGTRLLVL.

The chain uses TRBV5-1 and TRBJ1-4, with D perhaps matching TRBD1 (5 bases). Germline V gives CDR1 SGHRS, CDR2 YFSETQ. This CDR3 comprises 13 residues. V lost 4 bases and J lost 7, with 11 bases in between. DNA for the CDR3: TGCGCCAGCAGCCCACAGGAGGGTGAAAAACTGTTTTTT. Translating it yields CASSPQEGEKLFF.

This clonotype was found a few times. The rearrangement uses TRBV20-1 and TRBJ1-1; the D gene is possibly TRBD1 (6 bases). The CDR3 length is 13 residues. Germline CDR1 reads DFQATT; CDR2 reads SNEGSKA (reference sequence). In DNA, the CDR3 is TGCAGGGCAGGGGTTCCCATGAACACTGAAGCTTTCTTT. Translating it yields CRAGVPMNTEAFF.

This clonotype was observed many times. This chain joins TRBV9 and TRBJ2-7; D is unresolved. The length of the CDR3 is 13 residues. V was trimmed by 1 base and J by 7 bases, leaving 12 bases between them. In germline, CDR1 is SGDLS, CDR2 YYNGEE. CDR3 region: CASSVIWVGEQYF. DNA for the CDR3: TGTGCCAGCAGCGTAATCTGGGTGGGGGAGCAGTACTTC.

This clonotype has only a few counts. CDR3 sequence (DNA): TGTGCCAGCAGCGGACCAGCCTCTGGGGCCAACGTCCTGACTTTC. Protein: CASSGPASGANVLTF. The gene calls are TRBV7-9 and TRBJ2-6; no definite D call. This CDR3 comprises 15 residues. Trimming took 5 bases from V and 0 from J, leaving 8 bases between them. The germline gives CDR1 SEHNR, CDR2 FQNEAQ (reference sequence).

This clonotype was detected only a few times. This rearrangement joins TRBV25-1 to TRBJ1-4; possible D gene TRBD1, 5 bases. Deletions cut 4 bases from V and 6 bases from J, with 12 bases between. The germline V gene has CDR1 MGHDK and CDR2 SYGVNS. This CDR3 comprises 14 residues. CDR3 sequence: CASSGRGVDEKLFF. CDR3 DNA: TGTGCCAGCAGTGGACGGGGCGTAGATGAAAAACTGTTTTTT.

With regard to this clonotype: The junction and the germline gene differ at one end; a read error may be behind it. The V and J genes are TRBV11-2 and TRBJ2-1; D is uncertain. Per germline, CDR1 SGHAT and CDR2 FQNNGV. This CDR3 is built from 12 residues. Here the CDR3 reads CASSLLLNQQFF. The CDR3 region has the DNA TGTGCCAGCAGCTTACTCCTCAATCAGCAGTTCTTC. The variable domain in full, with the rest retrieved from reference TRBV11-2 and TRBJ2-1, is EAGVAQSPRYKIIEKRQSVAFWCNPISGHATLYWYQQILGQGPKLLIQFQNNGVVDDSQLPKDRFSAERLKGVDSTLKIQPAKLEDSAVYLCASSLLLNQQFFGPGTRLTVL.

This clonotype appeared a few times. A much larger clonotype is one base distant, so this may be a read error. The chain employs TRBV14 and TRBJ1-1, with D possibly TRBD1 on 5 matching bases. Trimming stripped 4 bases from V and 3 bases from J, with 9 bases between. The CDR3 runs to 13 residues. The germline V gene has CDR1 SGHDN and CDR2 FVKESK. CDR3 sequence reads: CASSRQQDTEAFF. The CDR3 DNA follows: TGTGCCAGCAGCCGACAGCAGGACACTGAAGCTTTCTTT.

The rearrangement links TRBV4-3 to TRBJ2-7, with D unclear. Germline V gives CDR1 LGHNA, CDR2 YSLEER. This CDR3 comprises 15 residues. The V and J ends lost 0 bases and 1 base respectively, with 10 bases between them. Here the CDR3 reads CASSQDQVGSYEQYF. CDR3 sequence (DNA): TGCGCCAGCAGCCAAGATCAGGTCGGATCCTACGAGCAGTACTTC.

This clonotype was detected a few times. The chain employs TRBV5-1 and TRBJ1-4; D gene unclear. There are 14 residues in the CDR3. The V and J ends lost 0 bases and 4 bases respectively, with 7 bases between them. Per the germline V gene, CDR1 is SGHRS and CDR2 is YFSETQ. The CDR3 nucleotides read TGCGCCAGCAGCTTGGGGGATCTTAATGAAAAACTGTTTTTT. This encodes CASSLGDLNEKLFF.

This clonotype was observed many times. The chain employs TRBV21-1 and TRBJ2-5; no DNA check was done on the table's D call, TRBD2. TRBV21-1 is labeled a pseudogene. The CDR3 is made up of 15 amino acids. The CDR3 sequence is CASSPGLAGAETQYF. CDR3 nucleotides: TGTGCCAGCAGTCCGGGACTAGCGGGAGCAGAGACCCAGTACTTC.